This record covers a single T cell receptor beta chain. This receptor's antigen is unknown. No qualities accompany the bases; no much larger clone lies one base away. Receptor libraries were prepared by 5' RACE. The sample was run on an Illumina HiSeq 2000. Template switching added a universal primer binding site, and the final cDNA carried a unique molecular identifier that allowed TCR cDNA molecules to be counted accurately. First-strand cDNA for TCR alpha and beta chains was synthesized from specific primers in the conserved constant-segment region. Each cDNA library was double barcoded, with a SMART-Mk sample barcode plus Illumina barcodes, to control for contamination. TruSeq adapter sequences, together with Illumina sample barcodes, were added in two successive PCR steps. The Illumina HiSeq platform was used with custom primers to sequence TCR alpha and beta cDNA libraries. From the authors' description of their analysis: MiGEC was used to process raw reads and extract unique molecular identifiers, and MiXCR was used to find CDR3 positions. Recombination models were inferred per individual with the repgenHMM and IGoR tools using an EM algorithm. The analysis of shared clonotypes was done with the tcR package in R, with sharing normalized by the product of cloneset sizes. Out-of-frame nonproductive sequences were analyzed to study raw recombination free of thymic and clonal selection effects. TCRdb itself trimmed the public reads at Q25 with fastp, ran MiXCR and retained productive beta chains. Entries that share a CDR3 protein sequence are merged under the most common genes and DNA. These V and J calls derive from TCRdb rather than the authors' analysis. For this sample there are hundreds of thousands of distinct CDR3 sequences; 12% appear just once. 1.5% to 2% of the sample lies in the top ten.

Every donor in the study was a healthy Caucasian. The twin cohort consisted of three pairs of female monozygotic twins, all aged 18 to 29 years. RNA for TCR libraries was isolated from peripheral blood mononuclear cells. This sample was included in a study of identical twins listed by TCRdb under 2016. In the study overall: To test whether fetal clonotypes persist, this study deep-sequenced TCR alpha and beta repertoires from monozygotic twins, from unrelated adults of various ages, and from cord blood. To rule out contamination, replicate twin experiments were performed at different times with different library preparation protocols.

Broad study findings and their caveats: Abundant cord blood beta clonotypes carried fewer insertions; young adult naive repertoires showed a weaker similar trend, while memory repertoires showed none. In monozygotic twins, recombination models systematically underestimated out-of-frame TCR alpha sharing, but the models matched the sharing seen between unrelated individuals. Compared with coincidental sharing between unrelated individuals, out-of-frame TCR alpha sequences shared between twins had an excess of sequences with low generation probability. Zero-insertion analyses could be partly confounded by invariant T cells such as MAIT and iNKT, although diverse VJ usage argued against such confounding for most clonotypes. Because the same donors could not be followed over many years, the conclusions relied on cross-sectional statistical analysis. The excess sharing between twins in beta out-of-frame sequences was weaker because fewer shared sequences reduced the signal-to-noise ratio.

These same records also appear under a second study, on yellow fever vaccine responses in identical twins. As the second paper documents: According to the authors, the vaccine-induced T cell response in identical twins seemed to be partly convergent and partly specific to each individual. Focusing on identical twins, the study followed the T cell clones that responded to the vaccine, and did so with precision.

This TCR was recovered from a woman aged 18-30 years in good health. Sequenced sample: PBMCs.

The CDR3 protein sequence reads: CASSLSWLAGGTGELFF. The nucleotide sequence reads TGTGCCAGCAGCTTATCCTGGCTAGCGGGAGGCACCGGGGAGCTGTTTTTT. The receptor chain draws on TRBV7-2 and TRBJ2-2, and 11 bases in between align with TRBD2. The CDR1 and CDR2 encoded by the germline V gene are SGHTA and FQGNSA. Relative to germline, V is missing 2 bases and J is missing 4 bases, with 6 bases of the junction outside any gene match. Including cysteine and phenylalanine, the CDR3 has 17 amino acids. The kept DNA is CDR3 alone, 51 bases in frame from the first base.